The sequence of this T cell receptor (beta chain) was determined in a study of blood T cell repertoires in COVID-19. Germline V lookup: CDR1 MNHEY, CDR2 SMNVEV (reference sequence). V dropped 5 bases and J dropped 6 bases, with 11 bases sitting between them. The CDR3 is 13 amino acids. Profiled with immunoSEQ multiplex PCR; TCRdb holds only in-frame clones, not every one. The sample gives about 180,000 clones, around 84% of which show up once; around 6.6% is in the top ten. The chain joins TRBV27 to TRBJ1-5; TRBD1 might be the D (6 bases). The sequenced material came from peripheral blood. The TCR originated in a man aged 45-65 years with active or convalescent COVID-19. The CDR3 nucleotides read TGTGCCAGCAGTGGGGGCGCCGGTCAGCCCCAGCATTTT. This translates into CASSGGAGQPQHF.